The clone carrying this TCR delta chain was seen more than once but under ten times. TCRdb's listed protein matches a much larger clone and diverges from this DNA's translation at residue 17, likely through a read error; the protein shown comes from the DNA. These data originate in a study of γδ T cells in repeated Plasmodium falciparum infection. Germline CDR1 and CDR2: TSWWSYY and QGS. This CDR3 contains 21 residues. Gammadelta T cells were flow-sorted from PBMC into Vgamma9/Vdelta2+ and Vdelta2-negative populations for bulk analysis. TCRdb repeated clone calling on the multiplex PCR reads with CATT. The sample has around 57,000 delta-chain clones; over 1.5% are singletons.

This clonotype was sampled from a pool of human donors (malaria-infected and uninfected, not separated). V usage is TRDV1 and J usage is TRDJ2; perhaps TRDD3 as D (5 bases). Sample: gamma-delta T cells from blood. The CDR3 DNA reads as TGTGCTCTTGGGGAACTATCGTTGTGGGGACATACCTTTCTTTTGACAGAACAACTCTTCTTT. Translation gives CALGELSLWGHTFLLTEQLFF.